This T cell receptor beta chain was recorded in a study of cytomegalovirus exposure and HLA in healthy donors. Broader study findings: The study found most TCR sequences rare, yet found some public TCRs in many donors.

PCR used 60 Vbeta primers and 13 Jbeta primers. Assay: immunoSEQ multiplex PCR; the TCRdb copy retains only in-frame clones and omits some. The sample has around 160,000 clones, 80% to 90% seen once. Trimming pared 0 bases from V and 2 bases from J, leaving 12 bases between. The CDR3 totals 15 residues. The germline V gene has CDR1 GTSNPN and CDR2 SVGIG (reference sequence). About this clone: Its antigen remains unidentified.

The V call is TRBV30, the J call TRBJ2-3; D is perhaps TRBD1 (5 bases). This receptor was taken from a man younger than 35 in good health and CMV-seropositive. The specimen sequenced was PBMCs. CDR3 DNA sequence: TGTGCCTGGAGTGTGAAGGGGTTGGTCACAGATACGCAGTATTTT. Translating it yields CAWSVKGLVTDTQYF.